These T cell receptor beta chains were read from a single sample in a study of vaccination effects on CD4 cells after COVID-19. The table came from immunoSEQ multiplex PCR; TCRdb's copy has only in-frame clones and leaves some out. The table records nearly 30,000 clones, roughly 74% of them present only once. The antigens for these receptors are not known. Sequences were derived from CD4+ T cells from PBMCs cultured with HCoV-OC43 spike peptides, sampled after COVID-19 vaccination. These receptors all come from a human donor who received a COVID-19 vaccine. The CDR3 runs from the conserved cysteine through the conserved F or W. The D gene is left open where the match is weak. Size is omitted from some rows. Given values are once, few, many or a class for expanded clones.

d_call j_call clone_size v_call cdr3_nt cdr3_aa
TRBD1 TRBJ1-1 - TRBV5-1 TGCGCCAGCAGCACAGGGGACAGTTGGGCTTTCTTT CASSTGDSWAFF
TRBD1 TRBJ1-2 - TRBV18 TGTGCCAGCTCCCAGATGACAGGGGATTCGGGTGGCTACACCTTC CASSQMTGDSGGYTF
TRBD2 TRBJ2-1 once TRBV5-8 TGTGCCAGCAGCTTAAGCGGGAGCTCCTACAATGAGCAGTTCTTC CASSLSGSSYNEQFF
- TRBJ1-3 - TRBV7-6 TGTGCCAGCAGCTTAGGACAGGCAAGCTCTGGAAACACCATATATTTT CASSLGQASSGNTIYF
- TRBJ2-1 - TRBV29-1 TGCAGCGTTGTCCCGTACTACAATGAGCAGTTCTTC CSVVPYYNEQFF
TRBD1 TRBJ1-6 - TRBV4-1 TGCGCCAGCAGCCAAGGGGGTGCCTCGACAGGGGCCTCCTATAATTCACCCCTCCACTTT CASSQGGASTGASYNSPLHF
- TRBJ2-1 - TRBV3-1/TRBV3-2 TGTGCCAGCAGCCCGAGAGTAGACAATGAGCAGTTCTTC CASSPRVDNEQFF
- TRBJ1-6 - TRBV30 TGTGCCTGGACACCGGGCTACCTCTCCCGGGTGGATTCACCCCTCCACTTT CAWTPGYLSRVDSPLHF
- TRBJ1-2 - TRBV19 TGTGCCAGTAGTCTGGGGCAGAACTATGGCTACACCTTC CASSLGQNYGYTF
- TRBJ1-5 - TRBV29-1 TGCAGCGTTGGGATGGGGAGGGATCAGCCCCAGCATTTT CSVGMGRDQPQHF
- TRBJ2-2 few TRBV5-4 TGTGCCAGCAGCATTTCACAGGCGAACACCGGGGAGCTGTTTTTT CASSISQANTGELFF
TRBD1 TRBJ1-4 - TRBV7-9 TGTGCCAGCAGCCTAGGGGACAGGGGGAATGAAAAACTGTTTTTT CASSLGDRGNEKLFF
- TRBJ1-1 - TRBV7-9 TGTGCCAGCGGCCGGCCCATCGGGGGAAACACTGAAGCTTTCTTT CASGRPIGGNTEAFF
- TRBJ2-1 - TRBV11-2 TGTGCCAGCAGCTTAGGTAGTTTACAGGGTTTCCTTTACAATGAGCAGTTCTTC CASSLGSLQGFLYNEQFF
- TRBJ1-4 - TRBV10-3 TGTGCCATCAGTGTGAAGCCAGGGGCTACTAATGAAAAACTGTTTTTT CAISVKPGATNEKLFF
TRBD1 TRBJ1-1 - TRBV30 TGTGCCTGGGGACAGGCGAACACTGAAGCTTTCTTT CAWGQANTEAFF
- TRBJ1-1 - TRBV7-6 TGTGCCAGCAGCTTAAATGGTCGTGAAGCTTTCTTT CASSLNGREAFF
TRBD1 TRBJ1-5 - TRBV5-1 TGCGCCAGCAGCTCGGGACAGAACAATCAGCCCCAGCATTTT CASSSGQNNQPQHF
TRBD2 TRBJ2-1 - TRBV5-1 TGCGCCAGCAGCCCTACTAGCGGGGGCTACAATGAGCAGTTCTTC CASSPTSGGYNEQFF
TRBD2 TRBJ2-7 - TRBV6-5 TGTGCCAGCAGGACCCGCGGGGGGGTATACGAGCAGTACTTC CASRTRGGVYEQYF
- TRBJ1-2 few TRBV20-1 TGCAGTGCTAGTAGGCAAGCGGGGGGCTACACCTTC CSASRQAGGYTF
- TRBJ2-7 - TRBV12-5 TGTGCTAGTGGTTTGGCCCCCTGGGATTCAGCGGGCCTACTTACCTACGAGCAGTACTTC CASGLAPWDSAGLLTYEQYF
TRBD1 TRBJ1-2 - TRBV29-1 TGCAGCGTTGAAGAGGGACAGGGATACTATGGCTACACCTTC CSVEEGQGYYGYTF
- TRBJ1-5 - TRBV18 TGTGCCAGCTCACCGATGGAGACACTCTATAGCAATCAGCCCCAGCATTTT CASSPMETLYSNQPQHF
- TRBJ2-1 few TRBV5-1 TGCGCCAGCACTACAGGGGCGGGACGCTACAATGAGCAGTTCTTC CASTTGAGRYNEQFF
TRBD1 TRBJ1-2 - TRBV4-1 TGCGCCAGCTACCAACCGGGACAGGGCAATCGGTATGGCTACACCTTC CASYQPGQGNRYGYTF
TRBD2 TRBJ2-7 - TRBV30 TGTGCCTGGGGGACGGGGGGACCCTACGAGCAGTACTTC CAWGTGGPYEQYF
- TRBJ2-7 - TRBV18 TGTGCCAGCTCACCGTCAGGCAGTACCTACGAGCAGTACTTC CASSPSGSTYEQYF
- TRBJ2-2 - TRBV21-1 TGTGCCAGCAGCAATTTTCGCCTTTCGGGGACTAACACCGGGGAGCTGTTTTTT CASSNFRLSGTNTGELFF
TRBD1 TRBJ2-7 - TRBV6-5 TGTGTACACTTTGGACCAGGGACAGGGAGCTACGAGCAGTACTTC CVHFGPGTGSYEQYF
TRBD2 TRBJ2-7 - TRBV14 TGTGCCAGCAGCCCGTTAAGCGGGGGGGCCTACGAGCAGTACTTC CASSPLSGGAYEQYF
- TRBJ1-4 - TRBV9 TGTGCCAGCAGCAAGAACAGGGCGGGTGAAAAACTGTTTTTT CASSKNRAGEKLFF
- TRBJ1-1 - TRBV12-3/TRBV12-4 TGTGCCAGCAGTACCGGTGTGACTGAAGCTTTCTTT CASSTGVTEAFF
- TRBJ1-2 - TRBV9 TGTGCCAGCACCCTAACGGGGGGGGACTATGGCTACACCTTC CASTLTGGDYGYTF
- TRBJ2-1 few TRBV4-2 TGTGCCAGCAGCCAATCCACCTACAATGAGCAGTTCTTC CASSQSTYNEQFF
TRBD2 TRBJ2-2 - TRBV5-1 TGCGCCAGCACCACAGCGGGGGACAACACCGGGGAGCTGTTTTTT CASTTAGDNTGELFF
- TRBJ2-7 - TRBV7-2 TGTGCCAGCAGCTTAGCGGCACCCAATTACGAGCAGTACTTC CASSLAAPNYEQYF
- TRBJ2-7 - TRBV27 TGTGCCAGCAGTTTATCAGGTACTGTGGTGGAGCAGTACTTC CASSLSGTVVEQYF
- TRBJ1-2 - TRBV12-3/TRBV12-4 TGTGCCAGCAGTTTAGGGATTAACTATGGCTACACCTTC CASSLGINYGYTF
- TRBJ1-2 - TRBV7-9 TGTGCCAGCAGCTTAGCAGAGTACACCTTC CASSLAEYTF
- TRBJ2-1 - TRBV20-1 TGCAGTGCTAGACAGTACAATGAGCAGTTCTTC CSARQYNEQFF
TRBD2 TRBJ2-5 - TRBV10-3 TGTGCCACCGCGACGCGGGGGGCTCAAGAGACCCAGTACTTC CATATRGAQETQYF
- TRBJ2-1 - TRBV10-3 TGTGCCATCAGTGAGTCCGAGGGACAGCAGTTCTTC CAISESEGQQFF
TRBD1 TRBJ1-2 few TRBV29-1 TGCAGCGCACAACCGGGACAGGGGTCTGGCTACACCTTC CSAQPGQGSGYTF
- TRBJ2-7 - TRBV2 TGTGCCAGCAGTGAAGCGGCTCGGGAGCAGTACTTC CASSEAAREQYF
- TRBJ1-1 - TRBV6-1 TGTGCCAGCAGTGAACCCAGGGAATTAGCTTTCTTT CASSEPRELAFF
- TRBJ2-2 - TRBV10-3 TGTGCCATCAGCAAAACAGGGTTTGGTGGGGAGCTGTTTTTT CAISKTGFGGELFF
- TRBJ1-5 few TRBV4-1 TGCGCCAGCAGCCAGGGAAAGGACGGTGGCAATCAGCCCCAGCATTTT CASSQGKDGGNQPQHF